This section outlines one T cell receptor beta chain sequence together with its context. The data stem from a study of blood T cell repertoires in COVID-19. About the research overall: Samples taken during acute and convalescent COVID-19 were collected in the United States, Italy and Spain.

Original methodology: Amplification of reference gene primers was used by the study to estimate nucleated cell counts. Data came from immunoSEQ multiplex PCR; TCRdb stores just in-frame clones and leaves some out. Clone size and V and J calls were adopted from that table, with D and trimming inferred from the DNA. The sample holds approximately 100,000 clones, roughly 91% seen once. This CDR3 has 14 residues. Germline V gene data show CDR1 as MDHEN and CDR2 as SYDVKM. Trimming removed 3 bases from V and 5 bases from J, with 13 bases in between. The receptor was derived from a human donor with acute or convalescent COVID-19. The donor label of this sample is uncertain. Sequenced sample: peripheral blood. This chain connects TRBV28 to TRBJ2-5; TRBD2 is a possible D gene (6 bases). The CDR3 DNA follows: TGTGCCAGCAGTTTGGTAGGAGGGTTGGAGACCCAGTACTTC. Translating gives CASSLVGGLETQYF.